The 16 T cell receptor beta chains presented below share a single source sample, sequenced in a study of cytomegalovirus exposure and HLA in healthy donors. Sequenced by immunoSEQ multiplex PCR; TCRdb stores in-frame clones only, minus some. The repertoire consists of 150,000 to 200,000 clones, with around 84% occurring once and the leading ten covering 6% to 9%. The sequenced material came from PBMCs. All receptors derive from a man aged 18-30 years in good health and CMV-seropositive.

J is TRBJ1-2 and V is TRBV6-1; 7 bases are shared with TRBD1. The length of the CDR3 is 14 residues. The germline V gene encodes CDR1 MNHNS and CDR2 SASEGT. The V gene end was trimmed by 6 bases and the J gene end by 8 bases; junction bases not matched to a gene: 12. The CDR3 coding sequence is TGTGCCAGCAGCCGGGACAGCTCCTTTGGCGGCTACACCTTC. Its protein is CASSRDSSFGGYTF.

This chain links TRBV29-1 with TRBJ2-5; D is perhaps TRBD2 (7 bases). The CDR3 runs to 14 residues. In germline, CDR1 is SQVTM, CDR2 ANQGSEA. V lost 6 bases to trimming and J lost 3 bases, with 17 bases between them. The CDR3 region is CSVARGGEKETQYF. CDR3 DNA: TGCAGCGTCGCCCGCGGGGGCGAGAAAGAGACCCAGTACTTC.

The rearrangement joins TRBV19 to TRBJ1-2; maybe TRBD1 (5 bases). Trimming stripped 8 bases from V and 1 base from J, with 11 bases between. Germline CDR1 LNHDA, CDR2 SQIVND (reference sequence). The CDR3 loop spans 13 amino acids. The CDR3 nucleotides read TGTGCCAGTGGGGCAGGCCTTAACTATGGCTACACCTTC. Protein sequence: CASGAGLNYGYTF. The full variable domain, with the rest looked up from reference TRBV19 and TRBJ1-2, is DGGITQSPKYLFRKEGQNVTLSCEQNLNHDAMYWYRQDPGQGLRLIYYSQIVNDFQKGDIAEGYSVSREKKESFPLTVTSAQKNPTAFYLCASGAGLNYGYTFGSGTRLTVV.

This clone has a handful of counts. The chain joins TRBV7-2 to TRBJ1-1; D is perhaps TRBD1 (6 bases). There are 14 residues in the CDR3. V lost 6 bases, J lost 1 base, and 12 bases lay in between. Germline CDR1 SGHTA, CDR2 FQGNSA. CDR3 sequence reads: CASRLGASNTEAFF. The CDR3 nucleotides read TGTGCCAGCAGGCTGGGGGCCTCGAACACTGAAGCTTTCTTT. Using reference TRBV7-2 and TRBJ1-1 for the parts outside the CDR3, the full variable domain is GAGVSQSPSNKVTEKGKDVELRCDPISGHTALYWYRQSLGQGLEFLIYFQGNSAPDKSGLPSDRFSAERTGGSVSTLTIQRTQQEDSAVYLCASRLGASNTEAFFGQGTRLTVV.

This clone was found a few times. The V gene is TRBV6-5, the J gene TRBJ1-3, with D unclear. V dropped 6 bases and J dropped 0 bases, with 6 bases sitting between them. CDR3 length equals 13 residues. Germline values: CDR1 MNHEY, CDR2 SVGAGI. The CDR3 protein is CASRDYSGNTIYF. The CDR3 DNA reads as TGTGCCAGCAGGGACTACTCTGGAAACACCATATATTTT.

V is TRBV2 and J is TRBJ2-1; no clear D gene. This CDR3 has 15 residues. V was trimmed by 1 base and J by 1 base, leaving 8 bases between them. The V gene's germline CDR1 is SNHLY and CDR2 FYNNEI. CDR3 nucleotides: TGTGCCAGCAGTGAAGGAGTTCCGTCCTACAATGAGCAGTTCTTC. Translated: CASSEGVPSYNEQFF.

The chain couples TRBV27 to TRBJ2-7, with D possibly TRBD2 on 5 matching bases. Germline lookup yields CDR1 MNHEY and CDR2 SMNVEV (reference sequence). V lost 5 bases to trimming and J lost 7 bases, with 15 bases between them. The CDR3 has 13 amino acids. CDR3 coding DNA: TGTGCCAGCAGTCCCGGGGTTTTCGGGGAGCAGTACTTC. It specifies CASSPGVFGEQYF.

The rearrangement links TRBV29-1 to TRBJ2-7, with 13 bases that match TRBD2. There are 14 residues in the CDR3. CDR1 SQVTM and CDR2 ANQGSEA come from the germline V gene. With V trimmed by 7 bases and J by 7 bases, 10 bases remained unmatched. The CDR3 sequence is CSAILAGGLGEQYF. The CDR3, as DNA: TGCAGCGCCATACTAGCGGGAGGGCTCGGGGAGCAGTACTTC.

The chain couples TRBV7-6 to TRBJ2-1, with D perhaps matching TRBD2 (5 bases). This CDR3 has 15 amino acids. Trimming took 2 bases from V and 8 from J, leaving 16 bases between them. CDR1 and CDR2 (germline): SGHVS, FNYEAQ. The CDR3 spells CASSLQGTSMDEQFF. In nucleotides, the CDR3 is TGTGCCAGCAGCTTACAAGGCACTAGTATGGATGAGCAGTTCTTC. Full variable domain (remainder filled in from reference TRBV7-6 and TRBJ2-1): GAGVSQSPRYKVTKRGQDVALRCDPISGHVSLYWYRQALGQGPEFLTYFNYEAQQDKSGLPNDRFSAERPEGSISTLTIQRTEQRDSAMYRCASSLQGTSMDEQFFGPGTRLTVL.

V is TRBV7-2 and J is TRBJ1-4; a weak D match, TRBD1 (6 bases). The germline V and J ends were trimmed by 1 base and 1 base, with 13 bases remaining between them. Germline V CDR1 and CDR2: SGHTA, FQGNSA. This CDR3 spans 17 amino acids. The CDR3 coding sequence is TGTGCCAGCAGCTTAGAGCGGCCAGGGGTAACTAATGAAAAACTGTTTTTT. This sequence encodes CASSLERPGVTNEKLFF. Based on the CDR3 plus reference TRBV7-2 and TRBJ1-4, the full variable domain is GAGVSQSPSNKVTEKGKDVELRCDPISGHTALYWYRQSLGQGLEFLIYFQGNSAPDKSGLPSDRFSAERTGGSVSTLTIQRTQQEDSAVYLCASSLERPGVTNEKLFFGSGTQLSVL.

The genes are TRBV29-1 and TRBJ2-3; tentative D call: TRBD1 (6 bases). This CDR3 is 16 amino acids long. In germline, CDR1 is SQVTM, CDR2 ANQGSEA. The V and J ends lost 5 bases and 1 base respectively, with 19 bases between them. CDR3 protein: CSVCRGGNPRTDTQYF. The CDR3 nucleotides read TGCAGCGTTTGTAGAGGGGGTAACCCACGCACAGATACGCAGTATTTT.

The count of this clone is one. The CDR3 here is CASSIEGTSGNEQFF. The CDR3 DNA is TGTGCCAGTAGTATAGAGGGGACTAGTGGTAATGAGCAGTTCTTC. The genes are TRBV19 and TRBJ2-1; 8 positions agree with TRBD2. CDR1 is LNHDA, CDR2 SQIVND, per germline (reference sequence). V gave up 0 bases and J gave up 7 bases; unmatched junction bases: 5. This CDR3 contains 15 residues.

J is TRBJ1-1 and V is TRBV2, with TRBD1 as a possible D gene (6 bases). Germline V CDR1 and CDR2: SNHLY, FYNNEI. The V gene lost 9 bases and the J gene lost 1 base, with 15 bases spanning the gap. The CDR3 spans 14 residues. The CDR3 nucleotides read TGTGCCAGGTCGAAAGGACAGCCGAACACTGAAGCTTTCTTT. Protein sequence: CARSKGQPNTEAFF.

The V gene is TRBV29-1, the J gene TRBJ2-7, with 12 bases lining up with TRBD1. Germline CDR1 is SQVTM and CDR2 is ANQGSEA. CDR3 length: 13 residues. The V and J ends lost 7 bases and 7 bases, in that order; junction bases with no gene match: 8. The CDR3 region is CSAKGQGAGEQYF. In DNA, the CDR3 is TGCAGCGCCAAGGGACAGGGGGCTGGGGAGCAGTACTTC.

V is TRBV4-1 and J is TRBJ2-7, with a tentative D call TRBD2 (5 bases). Germline CDR1 is MGHRA and CDR2 is YSYEKL. V lost 0 bases and J 7 bases, leaving 16 bases between the germline ends. This CDR3 spans 15 amino acids. CDR3 bases: TGCGCCAGCAGCCAAGAACCGGGATTTCCGGGGGAGCAGTACTTC. Translation: CASSQEPGFPGEQYF.

The chain combines TRBV28 with TRBJ1-4; D uncertain. There are 15 residues in the CDR3. The V and J ends lost 3 bases and 6 bases respectively, with 14 bases between them. Germline-derived CDR1 and CDR2 are MDHEN and SYDVKM. CDR3 sequence: CASSFTNRLYEKLFF. DNA for the CDR3: TGTGCCAGCAGTTTCACTAATCGCTTATATGAAAAACTGTTTTTT.